The present T cell receptor (beta chain) was sequenced within a study of T cells in localized non-small cell lung cancer. Points from the study as a whole: Greater blood T cell density accompanied longer overall survival. Median around 60 top-100 tumor clones were shared with paired adjacent lung. Only one tumor region was sequenced, so heterogeneity remains possible. Uninvolved adjacent lung showed higher T cell clonality than tumor.

Repertoires were generated with immunoSEQ multiplex PCR, while TCRdb's copy carries only in-frame clones and drops some. This sample yields around 33,000 clones, of which roughly four fifths are seen a single time; 15% to 20% belongs to the top ten. This clone was counted a single time. Its antigen is unknown. CDR1 is LNHDA and CDR2 is SQIVND in the germline V gene (reference sequence). The CDR3 has 13 amino acids. The J segment lost 9 bases and the V segment lost 6 bases, leaving 6 bases of the junction unmatched. This sequence originates from an older male donor with stage III squamous cell lung carcinoma. The chain joins TRBV19 to TRBJ1-5; 9 bases are shared with TRBD1. Sequenced here: peripheral blood, sampled before any cancer treatment. The CDR3 loop reads CASRGQGESPQHF. The CDR3, as DNA: TGTGCCAGTAGGGGACAGGGAGAATCGCCCCAGCATTTT.